Below, 25 T cell receptor beta chains from the same sample are listed, as sequenced in a study of control samples from healthy donors and cancer patients. Sequencing used immunoSEQ multiplex PCR; TCRdb keeps in-frame clones, though not all of them. The data contain 100,000 to 150,000 clones, 89% of them singletons. Input material: PBMCs. These receptors came from a man aged 50-60 years with head and neck cancer.

J is TRBJ1-4 and V is TRBV5-1, with D uncertain. Trimming took off 3 bases at V and 5 bases at J, with 17 bases between the two ends. From germline, CDR1 is SGHRS and CDR2 YFSETQ. This CDR3 region has 16 residues. The CDR3 nucleotides are TGCGCCAGCAGCTCTACCGTTACGGGCCGAAATGAAAAACTGTTTTTT. Its protein is CASSSTVTGRNEKLFF.

The CDR3 sequence: CASSSSPGLWGYTF. CDR3 sequence (DNA): TGTGCCAGCAGTTCCTCCCCCGGTCTGTGGGGCTACACCTTC. The gene calls are TRBV6-5 and TRBJ1-2; D is ambiguous. V lost 4 bases and J 8 bases, leaving 17 bases between the germline ends. The CDR3 has 14 amino acids. Germline V gene data show CDR1 as MNHEY and CDR2 as SVGAGI.

This chain joins TRBV5-1 and TRBJ2-7, with no clear D. The CDR3 totals 16 residues. Germline-derived CDR1 and CDR2 are SGHRS and YFSETQ. The V end was cut by 0 bases, the J end by 1 base, with 14 bases between. Here the CDR3 DNA reads TGCGCCAGCAGCTTGGGAGACACTGTTCGATCCTACGAGCAGTACTTC. Translated: CASSLGDTVRSYEQYF.

The chain links TRBV19 to TRBJ1-5; no definite D call. The CDR3 length is 12 residues. Germline V lookup: CDR1 LNHDA, CDR2 SQIVND (reference sequence). V lost 3 bases, J lost 5 bases, and 5 bases lay in between. CDR3 residues: CASSIGDQPQHF. DNA of the CDR3: TGTGCCAGTAGTATCGGCGATCAGCCCCAGCATTTT.

In nucleotides, the CDR3 is TGTGCCAGCAGTGAAGCCTACGGGTACGAGACCCAGTACTTC. Its protein product is CASSEAYGYETQYF. The chain links TRBV6-1 to TRBJ2-5; D call uncertain. V lost 0 bases and J lost 5, with 10 bases in between. Germline values: CDR1 MNHNS, CDR2 SASEGT. This CDR3 is 14 amino acids long.

V and J are TRBV7-2 and TRBJ1-1; 7 positions match TRBD1. The germline gives CDR1 SGHTA, CDR2 FQGNSA. With V trimmed by 2 bases and J by 3 bases, 0 bases remained unmatched. The CDR3 sequence is 13 residues long. The DNA of the CDR3 is TGTGCCAGCAGCTTAACAGGGGACACTGAAGCTTTCTTT. Protein sequence: CASSLTGDTEAFF. The full variable domain, its missing parts supplied by reference TRBV7-2 and TRBJ1-1, is GAGVSQSPSNKVTEKGKDVELRCDPISGHTALYWYRQSLGQGLEFLIYFQGNSAPDKSGLPSDRFSAERTGGSVSTLTIQRTQQEDSAVYLCASSLTGDTEAFFGQGTRLTVV.

The chain uses TRBV10-1 and TRBJ2-4, with 11 bases matching TRBD1. The CDR3 has 13 residues. V gave up 4 bases and J gave up 12 bases; unmatched junction bases: 5. Germline assignment: CDR1 WNHNN and CDR2 SYGVQD (reference sequence). In DNA, the CDR3 is TGCGCCAGCAGTGTCCGGACAGGGGGCCGTCAGTACTTC. It codes for CASSVRTGGRQYF.

This clone came up a few times. The chain is built from TRBV11-2 and TRBJ1-5; maybe TRBD1 (5 bases). The length of the CDR3 is 13 residues. V lost 0 bases to trimming and J lost 14 bases, with 14 bases between them. Per the germline V gene, CDR1 is SGHAT and CDR2 is FQNNGV. This CDR3 reads CASSLERGSPEHF. The CDR3 coding sequence is TGTGCCAGCAGCTTAGAGCGGGGGTCCCCAGAGCATTTT. The complete variable domain, with remaining parts taken from reference TRBV11-2 and TRBJ1-5, reads EAGVAQSPRYKIIEKRQSVAFWCNPISGHATLYWYQQILGQGPKLLIQFQNNGVVDDSQLPKDRFSAERLKGVDSTLKIQPAKLEDSAVYLCASSLERGSPEHFGDGTRLSIL.

Worth noting for this clone: The sample contains more than one DNA sequence encoding this CDR3. The chain joins TRBV18 to TRBJ2-7, with D possibly called TRBD1 or TRBD2 (5 bases each). V was pared by 2 bases and J by 0 bases, with 11 bases between. This CDR3 comprises 15 residues. From germline, CDR1 is KGHSH and CDR2 LQKENI. This chain's CDR3 is CASSPGTGSSYEQYF. As DNA, the CDR3 is TGTGCCAGCTCACCAGGGACCGGTAGCTCCTACGAGCAGTACTTC. The full variable domain, its missing parts supplied by reference TRBV18 and TRBJ2-7, is NAGVMQNPRHLVRRRGQEARLRCSPMKGHSHVYWYRQLPEEGLKFMVYLQKENIIDESGMPKERFSAEFPKEGPSILRIQQVVRGDSAAYFCASSPGTGSSYEQYFGPGTRLTVT.

The chain carries TRBV5-4 and TRBJ2-6; no definite D call. This CDR3 has 14 amino acids. V shed 4 bases and J shed 0 bases, with 5 bases lying between them. Germline CDR1 SGHNT, CDR2 YYREEE (reference sequence). CDR3 residues: CASSQFSGANVLTF. CDR3 in DNA: TGTGCCAGCAGCCAGTTCTCTGGGGCCAACGTCCTGACTTTC.

The chain links TRBV5-6 to TRBJ2-5; perhaps TRBD2 as D (5 bases). CDR1 SGHDT and CDR2 YYEEEE come from the germline V gene. The germline V and J ends were trimmed by 0 bases and 1 base, with 10 bases remaining between them. The length of the CDR3 is 15 residues. CDR3: CASSLGGSLQETQYF. The CDR3 nucleotides read TGTGCCAGCAGCTTGGGAGGGAGCCTCCAAGAGACCCAGTACTTC.

The chain is built from TRBV6-5 and TRBJ2-7, with TRBD2 matching over 9 bases. The J segment lost 5 bases and the V segment lost 8 bases, leaving 7 bases of the junction unmatched. Germline loops: CDR1 MNHEY, CDR2 SVGAGI. The CDR3 covers 13 residues. CDR3 DNA: TGTGCCAGCTCCGGACTAGCGAGGAACGAGCAGTACTTC. Its translation is CASSGLARNEQYF.

CDR3 residues: CASSELVRGNEQFF. CDR3 DNA: TGTGCCAGCAGTGAACTGGTTCGGGGGAATGAGCAGTTCTTC. The chain is built from TRBV2 and TRBJ2-1; D is perhaps TRBD2 (6 bases). Trimming stripped 2 bases from V and 7 bases from J, with 12 bases between. Germline V gene sequence: CDR1 SNHLY, CDR2 FYNNEI. This CDR3 is built from 14 residues.

The V and J genes are TRBV14 and TRBJ2-1; 8 positions agree with TRBD2. The V gene end was trimmed by 1 base and the J gene end by 4 bases; junction bases not matched to a gene: 6. This CDR3 contains 16 residues. The germline V gene has CDR1 SGHDN and CDR2 FVKESK. In nucleotides, the CDR3 is TGTGCCAGCAGCCAAGGAACTAGCGGAGTATACAATGAGCAGTTCTTC. This translates into CASSQGTSGVYNEQFF.

The chain combines TRBV3-1 (or the pseudogene TRBV3-2) with TRBJ1-4; the D gene is possibly TRBD1 (6 bases). Germline CDR1 reads LGHDT; CDR2 reads YNNKEL (reference sequence). CDR3 length: 17 residues. Trimming took 3 bases from V and 7 from J, leaving 21 bases between them. The CDR3 DNA is TGTGCCAGCAGCCATTATCGACTCCGGGACAACGGTGAAAAACTGTTTTTT. Translating gives CASSHYRLRDNGEKLFF.

The rearrangement uses TRBV28 and TRBJ2-1; 7 bases are shared with TRBD1. V trimming: 6 bases; J trimming: 3 bases; junction bases outside the gene matches: 2. CDR3 length: 13 residues. Germline V gene lookup returns CDR1 MDHEN and CDR2 SYDVKM. This chain's CDR3 is CASSRDSYNEQFF. CDR3 DNA sequence: TGTGCCAGCAGCCGGGACAGCTACAATGAGCAGTTCTTC.

The chain links TRBV20-1 to TRBJ2-2, with TRBD1 matching over 10 bases. Germline CDR1 reads DFQATT; CDR2 reads SNEGSKA (reference sequence). With V trimmed by 3 bases and J by 1 base, 2 bases remained unmatched. The CDR3 length is 15 residues. As DNA, the CDR3 is TGCAGTGCTAGTGGACAGGGGGGGAACACCGGGGAGCTGTTTTTT. It encodes CSASGQGGNTGELFF.

This clone was recorded only once. The rearrangement joins TRBV6-5 to TRBJ2-1; 9 nucleotides agree with TRBD1. There are 15 residues in the CDR3. V lost 6 bases and J lost 0; bases outside the gene matches: 3. Per the germline V gene, CDR1 is MNHEY and CDR2 is SVGAGI. The CDR3 coding sequence is TGTGCCAGCAGCCTGGGACAGGGCTCCTACAATGAGCAGTTCTTC. Residues: CASSLGQGSYNEQFF.

The gene calls are TRBV6-5 and TRBJ2-1, with 9 bases that match TRBD2. The V gene end was trimmed by 9 bases and the J gene end by 2 bases; junction bases not matched to a gene: 8. The CDR3 is 15 residues long. Germline-derived CDR1 and CDR2 are MNHEY and SVGAGI. CDR3 sequence (DNA): TGTGCCAGTAACTCCGGGACTAGCCCCTACAATGAGCAGTTCTTC. This sequence encodes CASNSGTSPYNEQFF.

The V and J genes are TRBV27 and TRBJ2-7, with 7 bases fitting TRBD2. The germline CDR1 and CDR2 sequences are MNHEY and SMNVEV (reference sequence). The CDR3 runs 14 residues. J gave up 2 bases and V 4 bases, and 5 bases lay outside the gene matches. CDR3 sequence reads: CASSSSGKAYEQYF. In DNA, the CDR3 is TGTGCCAGCAGTTCTAGCGGAAAGGCCTACGAGCAGTACTTC.

The chain uses TRBV28 and TRBJ2-7, with 10 positions matching TRBD1. The V segment lost 7 bases and the J segment 2 bases; nucleotides outside the gene matches: 5. The CDR3 consists of 14 residues. From germline, CDR1 is MDHEN and CDR2 SYDVKM. The CDR3 sequence is CASTSGTGAYEQYF. CDR3 in DNA: TGTGCCAGCACCTCCGGGACAGGGGCCTACGAGCAGTACTTC. The full variable domain, in which reference TRBV28 and TRBJ2-7 provide the parts outside the CDR3, is DVKVTQSSRYLVKRTGEKVFLECVQDMDHENMFWYRQDPGLGLRLIYFSYDVKMKEKGDIPEGYSVSREKKERFSLILESASTNQTSMYLCASTSGTGAYEQYFGPGTRLTVT.

The genes are TRBV7-9 and TRBJ2-7, with D perhaps matching TRBD1 (6 bases). The V gene's germline CDR1 is SEHNR and CDR2 FQNEAQ (reference sequence). The V gene lost 2 bases and the J gene lost 0 bases, with 14 bases spanning the gap. The CDR3 totals 16 residues. CDR3 in DNA: TGTGCCAGCAGCTTATACAACACAGGGCCCTCCTACGAGCAGTACTTC. Its translation is CASSLYNTGPSYEQYF. Combining the CDR3 with reference TRBV7-9 and TRBJ2-7 gives the whole variable domain DTGVSQNPRHKITKRGQNVTFRCDPISEHNRLYWYRQTLGQGPEFLTYFQNEAQLEKSRLLSDRFSAERPKGSFSTLEIQRTEQGDSAMYLCASSLYNTGPSYEQYFGPGTRLTVT.

The V gene is TRBV10-3, the J gene TRBJ2-1, with TRBD2 matching over 9 bases. CDR1 is ENHRY, CDR2 SYGVKD, per germline. V shed 0 bases, J shed 3 bases, and the junction held 0 bases outside the gene matches. CDR3 length equals 15 residues. CDR3 region: CAISESSGSYNEQFF. CDR3 DNA: TGTGCCATCAGTGAGTCTAGCGGGAGCTACAATGAGCAGTTCTTC.

The chain links TRBV7-2 to TRBJ2-2; D is ambiguous. V was trimmed by 4 bases and J by 6 bases, leaving 9 bases between them. This CDR3 has 13 residues. From germline, CDR1 is SGHTA and CDR2 FQGNSA. CDR3 in DNA: TGTGCCAGCAGCTCCTTCACGGCCGGGGAGCTGTTTTTT. This encodes CASSSFTAGELFF.

The V and J genes are TRBV3-1 (or the pseudogene TRBV3-2) and TRBJ1-5; a possible D gene is TRBD1 (6 bases). Germline V gene lookup returns CDR1 LGHDT and CDR2 YNNKEL (reference sequence). CDR3 size: 14 residues. The germline V and J ends were trimmed by 3 bases and 6 bases, with 12 bases remaining between them. CDR3 sequence reads: CASSHPGEAQPQHF. In DNA, the CDR3 is TGTGCCAGCAGCCATCCAGGGGAAGCTCAGCCCCAGCATTTT.